This TCR beta chain comes out of a study of cytomegalovirus exposure and HLA in healthy donors. Across the study: The use of the same platform for the approximately 110 validation repertoires and the 550 to 850 first-cohort repertoires was reported by a later analysis.

Assay: immunoSEQ multiplex PCR; the TCRdb copy retains only in-frame clones and omits some. The data contain about 110,000 clones, more than 70% of them singletons. CDR3 length equals 14 residues. The chain combines TRBV21-1 with TRBJ2-7; no DNA check was done on the table's D call, TRBD1. TRBV21-1 is a recognized pseudogene. The sequenced material came from PBMCs. The receptor's source is a woman between 18 and 30 years old in good health and CMV-seronegative. CDR3 coding DNA: TGTGCCAGCACACGGACAATCCAGAGGTACGAGCAGTACTTC. Amino acid sequence: CASTRTIQRYEQYF.